Below, one T cell receptor (beta chain) is given with its context. Antigen: not known. The data are from a study of T-cell memory formation after mild COVID-19. After 5'RACE with constant-segment primers, TCR alpha and TCR beta cDNA libraries carrying sample barcodes and UMIs were obtained. TCRdb fed the 5' RACE reads into MiXCR, producing one record per CDR3 protein. The data hold hundreds of thousands of distinct CDR3 sequences, with 20% observed a single time. Study-wide points: There was no confirmation that second-wave clones peaking on day 37 were SARS-CoV-2 specific. Contracting CD4+ clones lay largely in CM and EM, with CD8+ ones residing in EMRA.

This TCR was sampled from an adult woman who had mild COVID-19 (a few samples of this study predate the infection). Cell type and time point are not known. Sample: PBMCs or a T cell subset sorted from them (not recorded which).

The CDR3 nucleotides read TGTGCCAGCAGCTTAGTTTGGGGGGGGACTAGCGGGCAGACAGATACGCAGTATTTT. Protein: CASSLVWGGTSGQTDTQYF. V usage is TRBV7-2 and J usage is TRBJ2-3; TRBD2 aligns across 12 bases. The CDR3 is made up of 19 amino acids. V trimming: 1 base; J trimming: 3 bases; junction bases outside the gene matches: 11. Germline V gives CDR1 SGHTA, CDR2 FQGNSA.